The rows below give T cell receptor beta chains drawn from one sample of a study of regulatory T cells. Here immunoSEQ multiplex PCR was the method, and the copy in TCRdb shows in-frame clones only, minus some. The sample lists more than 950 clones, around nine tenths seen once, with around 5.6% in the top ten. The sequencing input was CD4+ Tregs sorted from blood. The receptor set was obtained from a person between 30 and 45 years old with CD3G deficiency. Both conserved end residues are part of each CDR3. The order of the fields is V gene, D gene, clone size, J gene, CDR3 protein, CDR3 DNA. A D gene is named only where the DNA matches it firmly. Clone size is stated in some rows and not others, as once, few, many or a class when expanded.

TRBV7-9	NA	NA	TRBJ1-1	CASSTQGARGAFF	TGTGCCAGCAGCACTCAAGGAGCGCGAGGGGCTTTCTTT
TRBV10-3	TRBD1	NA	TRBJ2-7	CAISEPPGTGGRSYEQYF	TGTGCCATCAGTGAACCCCCCGGGACAGGGGGCCGCTCCTACGAGCAGTACTTC
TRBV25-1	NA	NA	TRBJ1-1	CASSGMRSWEKAFF	TGTGCCAGCAGTGGTATGCGCTCGTGGGAAAAAGCTTTCTTT
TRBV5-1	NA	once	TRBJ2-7	CASSRVPTASGGAYEQYF	TGCGCCAGCAGCAGGGTTCCTACGGCCTCCGGTGGAGCCTACGAGCAGTACTTC
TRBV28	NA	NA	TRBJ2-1	CASSLQNEQFF	TGTGCCAGCAGTTTACAAAATGAGCAGTTCTTC
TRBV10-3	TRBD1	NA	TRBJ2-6	CAISEFIVTGGASGANVLTF	TGTGCCATCAGTGAGTTTATCGTGACAGGGGGCGCGTCTGGGGCCAACGTCCTGACTTTC
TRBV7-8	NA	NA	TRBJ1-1	CASRTGAGEMNTEAFF	TGTGCCAGCAGGACTGGGGCAGGGGAAATGAACACTGAAGCTTTCTTT
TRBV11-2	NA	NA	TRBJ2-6	CASSLGGRLRGANVLTF	TGTGCCAGCAGCTTAGGGGGCAGGCTAAGAGGGGCCAACGTCCTGACTTTC
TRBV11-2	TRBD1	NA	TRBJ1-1	CASRSTGRTEAFF	TGTGCCAGCAGGTCGACAGGGCGAACTGAAGCTTTCTTT
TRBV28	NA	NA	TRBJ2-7	CASSGGIRDEQYF	TGTGCCAGCAGTGGGGGGATCAGAGACGAGCAGTACTTC
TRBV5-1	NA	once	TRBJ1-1	CASSLGHQRGNTEAFF	TGCGCCAGCAGCTTGGGACACCAACGCGGTAACACTGAAGCTTTCTTT
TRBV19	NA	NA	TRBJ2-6	CASSLRGAMGANVLTF	TGTGCCAGTAGCCTGAGGGGGGCTATGGGGGCCAACGTCCTGACTTTC
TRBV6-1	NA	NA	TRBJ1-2	CASSEYRGPNYGYTF	TGTGCCAGCAGTGAATATCGGGGCCCAAACTATGGCTACACCTTC
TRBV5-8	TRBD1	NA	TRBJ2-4	CASSFRTGLKNIQYF	TGTGCCAGCAGCTTCCGGACAGGGCTCAAAAACATTCAGTACTTC
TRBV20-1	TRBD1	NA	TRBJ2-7	CSARTGHEQYF	TGCAGTGCAAGGACAGGCCACGAGCAGTACTTC
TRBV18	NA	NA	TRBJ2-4	CASSLGPVNIQYF	TGTGCCAGCTCTCTAGGGCCGGTGAACATTCAGTACTTC
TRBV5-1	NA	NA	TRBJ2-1	CASSLGDGSSYNEQFF	TGCGCCAGCAGCTTGGGGGACGGGAGCTCCTACAATGAGCAGTTCTTC
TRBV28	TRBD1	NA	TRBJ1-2	CASSLRTGYGYTF	TGTGCCAGCAGTTTAAGGACAGGCTATGGCTACACCTTC
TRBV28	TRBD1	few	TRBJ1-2	CASSTLTVGTGFYGYTF	TGTGCCAGCAGTACCCTAACAGTCGGGACAGGGTTCTATGGCTACACCTTC
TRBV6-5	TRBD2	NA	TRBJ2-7	CASSSLAGGSSEQYF	TGTGCCAGCAGCTCTCTAGCGGGAGGCTCCAGCGAGCAGTACTTC
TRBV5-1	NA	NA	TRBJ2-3	CASSVLPGPPSQYF	TGCGCCAGCAGCGTATTACCGGGACCCCCTTCGCAGTATTTT
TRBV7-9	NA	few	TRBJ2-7	CASSPSSSYEQYF	TGTGCCAGCAGCCCCTCTAGCTCCTACGAGCAGTACTTC
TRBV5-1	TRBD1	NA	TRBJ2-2	CASRDRANTGELFF	TGCGCCAGCAGAGACAGGGCGAACACCGGGGAGCTGTTTTTT
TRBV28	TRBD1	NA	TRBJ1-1	CASSLTGRTEAFF	TGTGCCAGCAGTCTGACAGGGCGGACTGAAGCTTTCTTT
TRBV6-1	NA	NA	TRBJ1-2	CASSQDIRTGYTF	TGTGCCAGCAGCCAGGACATCCGGACTGGCTACACCTTC
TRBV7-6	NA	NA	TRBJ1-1	CASSAGPYFKAFF	TGTGCCAGCAGCGCTGGACCCTATTTCAAAGCTTTCTTT
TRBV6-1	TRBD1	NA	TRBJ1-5	CASSVGQGGNQPQHF	TGTGCCAGCAGTGTCGGACAGGGTGGCAATCAGCCCCAGCATTTT
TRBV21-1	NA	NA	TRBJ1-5	CASSLHWHHQPQHF	TGTGCCAGCAGCCTACATTGGCATCATCAGCCCCAGCATTTT
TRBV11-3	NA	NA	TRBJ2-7	CASSLGDRYEQYF	TGTGCCAGCAGCTTGGGGGACCGATACGAGCAGTACTTC
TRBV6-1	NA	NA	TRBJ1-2	CASRDRNYGYTF	TGTGCCAGCAGAGACAGGAACTATGGCTACACCTTC
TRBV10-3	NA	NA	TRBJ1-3	CAISGGGPGNTIYF	TGTGCCATCAGTGGCGGGGGCCCTGGAAACACCATATATTTT
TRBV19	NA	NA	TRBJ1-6	CASSQTRLSPLHF	TGTGCCAGTAGCCAGACTCGGCTTTCACCCCTCCACTTT
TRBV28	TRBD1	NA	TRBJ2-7	CASSFGPARGSYEQYF	TGTGCCAGCAGTTTCGGACCTGCCAGGGGGTCCTACGAGCAGTACTTC
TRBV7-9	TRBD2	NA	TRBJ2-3	CASSLGLAGTFSTDTQYF	TGTGCCAGCAGCCTGGGACTAGCGGGGACCTTTAGCACAGATACGCAGTATTTT
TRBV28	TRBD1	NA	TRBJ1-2	CASSFRGEGYTF	TGTGCCAGCAGTTTCAGGGGGGAAGGCTACACCTTC
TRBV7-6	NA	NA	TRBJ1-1	CASSPNRARTEAFF	TGTGCCAGCAGCCCGAACAGGGCTCGCACTGAAGCTTTCTTT
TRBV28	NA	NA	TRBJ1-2	CASRETGRDGYTF	TGTGCCAGCAGAGAGACAGGTCGCGATGGCTACACCTTC
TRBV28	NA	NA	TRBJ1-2	CASSFSSDIRYTF	TGTGCCAGCAGTTTCAGTTCGGACATACGGTACACCTTC
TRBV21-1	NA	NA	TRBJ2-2	CASSKDAGTTGELFF	TGTGCCAGCAGCAAAGACGCAGGGACAACCGGGGAGCTGTTTTTT
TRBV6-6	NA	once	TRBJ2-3	CASSRPGTDTQYF	TGTGCCAGCAGCCGTCCGGGAACAGATACGCAGTATTTT
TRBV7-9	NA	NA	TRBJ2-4	CASSLKNIQYF	TGTGCCAGCAGCTTGAAAAACATTCAGTACTTC
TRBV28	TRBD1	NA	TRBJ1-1	CASSLDRGVEAFF	TGTGCCAGCAGTCTAGACAGGGGGGTTGAAGCTTTCTTT